The 8 T cell receptor beta chains in this list originate from one sample, sequenced in a study of control samples from healthy donors and cancer patients. Only in-frame clones appear in the TCRdb table, and some are missing; sequencing was by immunoSEQ multiplex PCR. Of 85,000 to 95,000 clones listed, roughly 90% are singletons. The specimen sequenced was blood. These receptors all come from a woman in her seventies in good health.

The V call is TRBV7-9, the J call TRBJ2-6; tentatively, D is TRBD1 (6 bases). Germline V CDR1 and CDR2: SEHNR, FQNEAQ (reference sequence). V shed 2 bases and J shed 17 bases, with 7 bases lying between them. The CDR3 totals 10 residues. The CDR3: CASSLTGLTF. For the CDR3, the DNA is TGTGCCAGCAGCTTAACAGGGTTGACTTTC.

This clone was recorded once. This chain uses TRBV3-1 (or the pseudogene TRBV3-2) with TRBJ2-3; TRBD2 agrees at 7 bases. Germline values: CDR1 LGHDT, CDR2 YNNKEL (reference sequence). V shed 4 bases and J 1 base; nucleotides not matched to a gene: 5. The CDR3 consists of 15 residues. The CDR3 sequence: CASSLASGRTDTQYF. The DNA for the CDR3 is TGTGCCAGCAGCCTGGCTAGCGGTCGCACAGATACGCAGTATTTT.

The rearrangement joins TRBV3-1 (or the pseudogene TRBV3-2) to TRBJ1-2; a possible D gene is TRBD1 (5 bases). Germline V gene sequence: CDR1 LGHDT, CDR2 YNNKEL (reference sequence). The CDR3 totals 13 residues. Deletions cut 3 bases from V and 4 bases from J, with 9 bases between. The CDR3, as DNA: TGTGCCAGCAGCCAGGGACGTTCCTATGGCTACACCTTC. This translates into CASSQGRSYGYTF.

This sequence joins TRBV6-1 and TRBJ1-1; TRBD1 aligns across 8 bases. Germline CDR1 reads MNHNS; CDR2 reads SASEGT. The ends lost 2 bases at V and 4 bases at J; junction bases unmatched: 9. This CDR3 comprises 16 residues. The CDR3: CASSEQDRVMGTEAFF. CDR3 sequence (DNA): TGTGCCAGCAGTGAACAGGACAGGGTAATGGGCACTGAAGCTTTCTTT.

The chain couples TRBV2 to TRBJ2-7; D is undetermined. Germline V gives CDR1 SNHLY, CDR2 FYNNEI. This CDR3 has 12 residues. Trimming removed 6 bases at V and 2 bases at J, with 8 bases between. CDR3 region: CASRDWTYEQYF. In nucleotides, the CDR3 is TGTGCCAGCAGGGATTGGACCTACGAGCAGTACTTC. The complete variable domain, with remaining parts taken from reference TRBV2 and TRBJ2-7, reads EPEVTQTPSHQVTQMGQEVILRCVPISNHLYFYWYRQILGQKVEFLVSFYNNEISEKSEIFDDQFSVERPDGSNFTLKIRSTKLEDSAMYFCASRDWTYEQYFGPGTRLTVT.

In the case of this clone: Other DNA sequences in this sample translate to the same CDR3. The chain joins TRBV2 to TRBJ2-3; the match to TRBD2 covers 7 bases. This CDR3 region has 13 residues. J was trimmed by 1 base and V by 8 bases; bases with no gene match: 3. From germline, CDR1 is SNHLY and CDR2 FYNNEI. This CDR3 is CASGGVGTDTQYF. CDR3 nucleotides: TGTGCCAGCGGGGGGGTTGGCACAGATACGCAGTATTTT.

The chain has TRBV5-1 and TRBJ1-1; D gene ambiguous. Between the trimmed V and J ends, which lost 3 bases and 2 bases, there was a span of 14 bases. Germline V lookup: CDR1 SGHRS, CDR2 YFSETQ. The CDR3 is 15 residues long. The CDR3 spells CASSSQPSPNTEAFF. The CDR3 coding sequence is TGCGCCAGCAGCTCCCAGCCGAGCCCAAACACTGAAGCTTTCTTT.

V is TRBV6-5 and J is TRBJ2-1, with 7 nucleotides matching TRBD1. CDR3 length: 13 amino acids. Per the germline V gene, CDR1 is MNHEY and CDR2 is SVGAGI. Trimming cost V 4 bases and J 4 bases; bases outside gene matches: 1. Written as DNA, the CDR3 is TGTGCCAGCAGTTCGGGACAGTACAATGAGCAGTTCTTC. It codes for CASSSGQYNEQFF.